This TCR beta chain was recovered during a study of blood T cells in healthy people across ages. A second PCR, run for roughly 7 to 12 cycles, used a sample-barcoded 5' primer plus a J-beta primer mix. From the 5' RACE reads, TCRdb called clonotypes with MiXCR, one entry per CDR3 protein. The sample carries approximately 1,700,000 distinct CDR3 sequences, approximately 39% recorded once. Study-wide points: Calculation of diversity from one million T cells yielded estimates considered to be underestimates.

The CDR3 sequence is 15 residues long. Per the germline V gene, CDR1 is MNHNS and CDR2 is SASEGT. Details on this clonotype: Its antigen is still unknown. Sequence at one end of the junction differs from germline and may be a read error.

The chain uses TRBV6-1 and TRBJ2-1; 9 nucleotides align to TRBD1. The sequenced sample was blood. The clonotype originates from a human donor in good health. This CDR3 reads CTSRPQGAGYNEQFF. The CDR3 DNA reads TGTACCAGCAGGCCACAGGGGGCGGGCTACAATGAGCAGTTCTTC.